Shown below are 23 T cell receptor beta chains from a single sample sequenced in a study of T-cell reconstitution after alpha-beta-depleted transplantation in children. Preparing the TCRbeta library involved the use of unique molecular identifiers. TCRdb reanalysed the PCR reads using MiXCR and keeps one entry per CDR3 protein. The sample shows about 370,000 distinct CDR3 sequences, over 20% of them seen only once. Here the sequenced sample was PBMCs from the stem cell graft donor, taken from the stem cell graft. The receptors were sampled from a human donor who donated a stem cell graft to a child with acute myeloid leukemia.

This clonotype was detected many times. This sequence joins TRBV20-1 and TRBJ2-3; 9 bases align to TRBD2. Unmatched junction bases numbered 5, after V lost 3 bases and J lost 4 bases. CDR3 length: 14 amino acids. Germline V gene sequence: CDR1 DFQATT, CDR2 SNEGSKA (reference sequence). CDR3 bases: TGCAGTGCTAGTTTAGCGGGAGCCTCAGATACGCAGTATTTT. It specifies CSASLAGASDTQYF.

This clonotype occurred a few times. CDR3 DNA: TGTGCCAGCAGCCCTACCGCTAGCGGTTCCCTCTACGAGCAGTTCTTC. Amino acids: CASSPTASGSLYEQFF. This chain uses TRBV6-5 with TRBJ2-1; 7 bases are a match to TRBD2. V shed 6 bases, J shed 10 bases, and the junction held 18 bases outside the gene matches. The CDR3 sequence is 16 residues long. Per the germline V gene, CDR1 is MNHEY and CDR2 is SVGAGI.

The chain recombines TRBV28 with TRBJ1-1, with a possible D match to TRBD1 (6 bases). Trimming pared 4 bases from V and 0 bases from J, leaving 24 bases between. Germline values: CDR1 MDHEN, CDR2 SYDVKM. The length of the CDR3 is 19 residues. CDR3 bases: TGTGCCAGCAGTTCCCGACGTGGGGGGCTAAAGGGGGTGAACACTGAAGCTTTCTTT. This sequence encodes CASSSRRGGLKGVNTEAFF.

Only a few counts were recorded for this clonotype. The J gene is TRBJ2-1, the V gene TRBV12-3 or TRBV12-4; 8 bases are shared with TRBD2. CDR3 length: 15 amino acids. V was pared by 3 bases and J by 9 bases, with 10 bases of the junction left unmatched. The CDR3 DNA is TGTGCCAGCAGTTTTGTCGCAGCGGGAGTAGGTGAGCAGTTCTTC. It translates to CASSFVAAGVGEQFF.

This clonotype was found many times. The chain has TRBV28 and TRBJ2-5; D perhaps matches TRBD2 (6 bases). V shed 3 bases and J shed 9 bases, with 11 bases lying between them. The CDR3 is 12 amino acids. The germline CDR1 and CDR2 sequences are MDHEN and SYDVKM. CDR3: CASSFVREPQYF. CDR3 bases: TGTGCCAGCAGTTTCGTGCGGGAACCCCAGTACTTC.

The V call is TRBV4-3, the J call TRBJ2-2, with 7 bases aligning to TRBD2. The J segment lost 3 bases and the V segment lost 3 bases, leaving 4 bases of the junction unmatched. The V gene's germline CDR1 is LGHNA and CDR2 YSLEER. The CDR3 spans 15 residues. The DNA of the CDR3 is TGCGCCAGCAGCCAGAATGGGGGGGACACCGGGGAGCTGTTTTTT. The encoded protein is CASSQNGGDTGELFF.

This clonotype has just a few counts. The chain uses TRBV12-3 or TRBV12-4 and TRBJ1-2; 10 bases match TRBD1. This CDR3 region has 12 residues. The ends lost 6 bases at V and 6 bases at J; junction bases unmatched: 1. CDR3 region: CASRTGGDGYTF. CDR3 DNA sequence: TGTGCCAGCAGGACAGGGGGCGATGGCTACACCTTC.

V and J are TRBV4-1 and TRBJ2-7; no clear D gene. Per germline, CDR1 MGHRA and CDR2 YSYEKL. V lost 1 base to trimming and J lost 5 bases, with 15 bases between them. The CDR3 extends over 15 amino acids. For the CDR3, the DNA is TGCGCCAGCAGCCAAGCAAGAACAGTAACCCACGAGCAGTACTTC. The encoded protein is CASSQARTVTHEQYF.

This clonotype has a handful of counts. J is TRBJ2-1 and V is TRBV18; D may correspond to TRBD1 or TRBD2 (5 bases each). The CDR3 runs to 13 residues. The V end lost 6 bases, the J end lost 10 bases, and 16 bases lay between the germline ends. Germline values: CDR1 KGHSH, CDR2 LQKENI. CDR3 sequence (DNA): TGTGCCAGCTCGGTGCAAGAGAGGGGAGAGCAGTTCTTC. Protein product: CASSVQERGEQFF.

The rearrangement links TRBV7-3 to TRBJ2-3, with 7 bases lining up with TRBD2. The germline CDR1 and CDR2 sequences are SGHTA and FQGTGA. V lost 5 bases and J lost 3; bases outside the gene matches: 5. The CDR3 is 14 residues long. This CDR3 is CASSPASGTDTQYF. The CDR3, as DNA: TGTGCCAGCAGCCCGGCTAGCGGAACAGATACGCAGTATTTT.

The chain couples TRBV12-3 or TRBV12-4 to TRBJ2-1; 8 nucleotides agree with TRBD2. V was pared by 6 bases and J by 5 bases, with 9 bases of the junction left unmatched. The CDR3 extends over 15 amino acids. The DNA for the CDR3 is TGTGCCAGCAGCCGAAGCGGGAGAATTAACAATGAGCAGTTCTTC. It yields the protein CASSRSGRINNEQFF.

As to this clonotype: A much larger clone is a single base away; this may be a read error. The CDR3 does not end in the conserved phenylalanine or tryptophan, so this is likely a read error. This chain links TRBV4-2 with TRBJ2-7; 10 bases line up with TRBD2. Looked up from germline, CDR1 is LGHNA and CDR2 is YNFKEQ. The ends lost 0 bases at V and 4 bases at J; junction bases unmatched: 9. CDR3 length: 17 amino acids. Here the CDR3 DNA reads TGTGCCAGCAGCCAAGAGCCAAGCGGGAGGGCCAGTTACGAGCAGTACCTC. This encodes CASSQEPSGRASYEQYL.

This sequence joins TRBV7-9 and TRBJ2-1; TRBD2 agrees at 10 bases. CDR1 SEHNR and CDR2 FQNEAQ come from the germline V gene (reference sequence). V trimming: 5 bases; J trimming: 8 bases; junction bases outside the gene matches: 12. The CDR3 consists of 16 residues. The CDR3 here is CASSPYSSGSGHEQFF. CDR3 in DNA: TGTGCCAGCAGCCCGTACTCTAGCGGGAGTGGCCATGAGCAGTTCTTC.

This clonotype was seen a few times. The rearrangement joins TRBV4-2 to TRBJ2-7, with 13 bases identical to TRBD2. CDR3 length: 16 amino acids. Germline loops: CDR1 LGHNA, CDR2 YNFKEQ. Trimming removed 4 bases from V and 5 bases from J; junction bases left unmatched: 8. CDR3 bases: TGTGCCAGCAGCCCCCGGACTAGCGGGAGTTCCAACGAGCAGTACTTC. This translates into CASSPRTSGSSNEQYF.

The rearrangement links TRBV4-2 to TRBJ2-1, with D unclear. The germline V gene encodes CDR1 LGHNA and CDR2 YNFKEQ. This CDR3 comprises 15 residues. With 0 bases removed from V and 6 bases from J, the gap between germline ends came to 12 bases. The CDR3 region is CASSQDRLLGNEQFF. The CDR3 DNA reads TGTGCCAGCAGCCAAGATAGGCTCCTCGGCAATGAGCAGTTCTTC.

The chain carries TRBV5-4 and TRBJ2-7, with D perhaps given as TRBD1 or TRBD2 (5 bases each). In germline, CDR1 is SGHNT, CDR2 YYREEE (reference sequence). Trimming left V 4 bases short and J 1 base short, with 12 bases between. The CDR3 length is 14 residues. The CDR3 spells CASSQGPPSYEQYF. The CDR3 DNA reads TGTGCCAGCAGCCAGGGACCACCATCCTACGAGCAGTACTTC. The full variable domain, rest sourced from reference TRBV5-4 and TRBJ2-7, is ETGVTQSPTHLIKTRGQQVTLRCSSQSGHNTVSWYQQALGQGPQFIFQYYREEENGRGNFPPRFSGLQFPNYSSELNVNALELDDSALYLCASSQGPPSYEQYFGPGTRLTVT.

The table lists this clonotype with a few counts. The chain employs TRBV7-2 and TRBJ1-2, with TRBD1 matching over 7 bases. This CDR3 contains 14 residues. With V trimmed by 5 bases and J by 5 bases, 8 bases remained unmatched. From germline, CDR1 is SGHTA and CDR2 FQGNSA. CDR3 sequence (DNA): TGTGCCAGCAGCCCCCGGGACAGCCTGTATGGCTACACCTTC. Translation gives CASSPRDSLYGYTF.

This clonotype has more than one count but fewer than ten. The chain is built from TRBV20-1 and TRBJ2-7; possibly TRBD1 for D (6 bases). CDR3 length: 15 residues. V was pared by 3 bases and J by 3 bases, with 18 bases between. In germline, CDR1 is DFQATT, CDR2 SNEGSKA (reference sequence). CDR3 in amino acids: CSASAPRQARYEQYF. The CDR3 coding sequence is TGCAGTGCTAGCGCCCCGAGACAGGCTCGCTACGAGCAGTACTTC.

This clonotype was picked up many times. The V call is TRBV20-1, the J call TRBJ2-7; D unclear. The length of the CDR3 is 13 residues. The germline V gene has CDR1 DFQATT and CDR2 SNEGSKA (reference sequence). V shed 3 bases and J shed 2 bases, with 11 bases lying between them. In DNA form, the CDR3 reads TGCAGTGCTAGTATTGTCAGAACCTACGAGCAGTACTTC. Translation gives CSASIVRTYEQYF.

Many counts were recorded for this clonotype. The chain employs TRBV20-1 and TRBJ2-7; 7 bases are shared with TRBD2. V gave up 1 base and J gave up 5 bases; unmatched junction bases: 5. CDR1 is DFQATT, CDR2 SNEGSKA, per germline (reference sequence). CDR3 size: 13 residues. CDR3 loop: CSARASGIHEQYF. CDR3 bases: TGCAGTGCTAGAGCCAGCGGGATCCACGAGCAGTACTTC.

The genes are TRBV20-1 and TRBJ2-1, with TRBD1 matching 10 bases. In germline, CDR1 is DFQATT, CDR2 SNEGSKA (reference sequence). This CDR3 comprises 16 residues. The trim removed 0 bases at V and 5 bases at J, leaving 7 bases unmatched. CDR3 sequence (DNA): TGCAGTGCTAGAGATCTCCGGGACAGGGGAAACAATGAGCAGTTCTTC. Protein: CSARDLRDRGNNEQFF.

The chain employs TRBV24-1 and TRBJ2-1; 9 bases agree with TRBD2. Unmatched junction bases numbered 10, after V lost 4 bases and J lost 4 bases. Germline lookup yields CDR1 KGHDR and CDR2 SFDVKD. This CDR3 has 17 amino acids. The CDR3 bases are TGTGCCACCAGTGACGCGGGAGGGACTAGGACGTACAATGAGCAGTTCTTC. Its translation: CATSDAGGTRTYNEQFF.

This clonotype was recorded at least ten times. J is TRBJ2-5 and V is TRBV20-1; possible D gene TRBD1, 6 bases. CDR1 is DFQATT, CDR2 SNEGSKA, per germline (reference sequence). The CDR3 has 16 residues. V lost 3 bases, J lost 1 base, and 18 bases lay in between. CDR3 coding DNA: TGCAGTGCTAGCGCAAACACCGGGACACCCCAAGAGACCCAGTACTTC. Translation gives CSASANTGTPQETQYF.